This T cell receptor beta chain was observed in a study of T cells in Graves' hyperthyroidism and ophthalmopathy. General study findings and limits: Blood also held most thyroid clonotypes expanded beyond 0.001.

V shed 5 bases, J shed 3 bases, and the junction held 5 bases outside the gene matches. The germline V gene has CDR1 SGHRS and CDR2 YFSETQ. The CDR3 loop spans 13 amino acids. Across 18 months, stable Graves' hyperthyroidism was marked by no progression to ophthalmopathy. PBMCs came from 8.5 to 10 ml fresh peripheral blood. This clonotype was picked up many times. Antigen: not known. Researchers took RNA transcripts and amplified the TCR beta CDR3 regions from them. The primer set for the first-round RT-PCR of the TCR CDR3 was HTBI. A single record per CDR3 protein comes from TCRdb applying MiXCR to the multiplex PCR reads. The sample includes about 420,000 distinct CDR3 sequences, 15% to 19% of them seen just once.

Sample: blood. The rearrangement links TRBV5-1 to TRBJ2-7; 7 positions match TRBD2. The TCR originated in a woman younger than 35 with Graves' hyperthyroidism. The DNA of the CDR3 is TGCGCCAGCAGATACGGGGGGAACTACGAGCAGTACTTC. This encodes CASRYGGNYEQYF.